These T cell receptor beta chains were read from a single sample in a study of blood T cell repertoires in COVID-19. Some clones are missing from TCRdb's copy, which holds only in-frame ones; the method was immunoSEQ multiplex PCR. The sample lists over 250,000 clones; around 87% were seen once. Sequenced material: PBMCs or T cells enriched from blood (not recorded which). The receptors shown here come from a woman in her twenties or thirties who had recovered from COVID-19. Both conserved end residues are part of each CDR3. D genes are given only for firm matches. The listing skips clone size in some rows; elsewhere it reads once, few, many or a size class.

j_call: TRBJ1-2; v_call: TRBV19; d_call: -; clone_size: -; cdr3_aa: CASSITGGFNYGYTF; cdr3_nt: TGTGCCAGTAGTATCACGGGTGGATTTAACTATGGCTACACCTTC
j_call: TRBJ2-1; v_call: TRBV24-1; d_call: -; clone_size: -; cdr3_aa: CATSEAAGTNNEQFF; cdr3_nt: TGTGCCACCAGTGAAGCTGCCGGGACAAACAATGAGCAGTTCTTC
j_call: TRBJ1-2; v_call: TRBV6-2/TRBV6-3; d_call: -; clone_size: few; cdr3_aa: CASSYAVEDGYTF; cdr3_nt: TGTGCCAGCAGTTACGCGGTAGAGGATGGCTACACCTTC
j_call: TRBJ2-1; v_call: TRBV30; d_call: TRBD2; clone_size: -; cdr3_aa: CAWSGTSVYNEQFF; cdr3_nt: TGTGCCTGGAGTGGGACTAGCGTATACAATGAGCAGTTCTTC
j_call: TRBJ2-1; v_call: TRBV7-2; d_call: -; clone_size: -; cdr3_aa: CASSRDSSTYNEQFF; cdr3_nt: TGTGCCAGCAGCCGGGACTCCTCAACCTACAATGAGCAGTTCTTC
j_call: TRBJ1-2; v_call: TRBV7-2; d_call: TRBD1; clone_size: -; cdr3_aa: CASRSTGTGANYGYTF; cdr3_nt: TGTGCCAGCAGGTCTACCGGGACAGGGGCTAACTATGGCTACACCTTC
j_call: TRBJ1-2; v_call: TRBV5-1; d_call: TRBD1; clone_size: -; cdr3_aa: CASADRGNYGYTF; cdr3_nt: TGCGCCAGCGCGGACAGGGGTAACTATGGCTACACCTTC
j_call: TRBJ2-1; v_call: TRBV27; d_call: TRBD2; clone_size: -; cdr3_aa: CASSLALSGGADNEQFF; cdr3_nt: TGTGCCAGCAGTTTAGCCCTCAGCGGGGGGGCCGACAATGAGCAGTTCTTC
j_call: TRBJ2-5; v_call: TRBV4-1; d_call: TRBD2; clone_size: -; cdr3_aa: CASSLIAGPPRTQYF; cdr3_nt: TGCGCCAGCAGCCTTATAGCGGGCCCTCCGAGGACCCAGTACTTC
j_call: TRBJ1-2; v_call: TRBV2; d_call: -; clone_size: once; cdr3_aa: CASSDRGGYYGYTF; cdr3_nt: TGTGCCAGCAGCGACCGAGGGGGATACTATGGCTACACCTTC
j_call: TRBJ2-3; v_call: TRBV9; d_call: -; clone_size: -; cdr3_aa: CASSVDTWQDTQYF; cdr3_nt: TGTGCCAGCAGCGTAGATACGTGGCAGGATACGCAGTATTTT
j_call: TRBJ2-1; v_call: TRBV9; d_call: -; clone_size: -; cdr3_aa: CASSVNTAADRFYNEQFF; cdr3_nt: TGTGCCAGCAGCGTAAATACCGCGGCGGATCGATTTTACAATGAGCAGTTCTTC
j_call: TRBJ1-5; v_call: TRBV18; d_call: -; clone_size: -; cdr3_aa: CASSPEQGFQPQHF; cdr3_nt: TGTGCCAGCTCACCCGAGCAGGGGTTTCAGCCCCAGCATTTT
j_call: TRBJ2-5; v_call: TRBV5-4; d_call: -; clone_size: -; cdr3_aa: CASSLVGRERETQYF; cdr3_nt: TGTGCCAGCAGCTTGGTTGGCAGGGAAAGGGAGACCCAGTACTTC
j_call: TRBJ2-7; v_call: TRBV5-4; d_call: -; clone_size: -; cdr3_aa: CASSLRGGEQYF; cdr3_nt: TGTGCCAGCAGCCTCAGGGGTGGCGAGCAGTACTTC
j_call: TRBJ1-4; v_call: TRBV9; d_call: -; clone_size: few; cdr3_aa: CASSAGGGLNEKLFF; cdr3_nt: TGTGCCAGCAGCGCAGGTGGGGGCCTTAATGAAAAACTGTTTTTT
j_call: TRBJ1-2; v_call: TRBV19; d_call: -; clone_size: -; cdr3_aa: CASSIAHVTSYGYTF; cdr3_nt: TGTGCCAGTAGTATTGCTCACGTAACGAGCTATGGCTACACCTTC
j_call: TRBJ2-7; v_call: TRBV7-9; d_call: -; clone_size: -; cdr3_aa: CASSRVLYEQYF; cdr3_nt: TGTGCCAGCAGCCGAGTCCTTTACGAGCAGTACTTC
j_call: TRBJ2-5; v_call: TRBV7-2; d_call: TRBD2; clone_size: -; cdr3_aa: CASSSVGGARETQYF; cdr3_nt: TGTGCCAGCAGCTCCGTCGGGGGGGCCAGGGAGACCCAGTACTTC
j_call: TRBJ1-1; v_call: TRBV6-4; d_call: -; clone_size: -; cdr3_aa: CASKYGPGGDTEAFF; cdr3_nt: TGTGCCAGCAAATATGGTCCGGGGGGGGACACTGAAGCTTTCTTT
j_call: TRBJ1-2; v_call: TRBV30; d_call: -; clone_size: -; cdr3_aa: CAWSPTGLGYGYTF; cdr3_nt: TGTGCCTGGAGCCCGACAGGCCTCGGCTATGGCTACACCTTC
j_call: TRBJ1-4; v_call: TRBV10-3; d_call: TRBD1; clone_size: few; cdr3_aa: CATGTGGPNEKLFF; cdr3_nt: TGTGCCACGGGGACAGGGGGCCCTAATGAAAAACTGTTTTTT
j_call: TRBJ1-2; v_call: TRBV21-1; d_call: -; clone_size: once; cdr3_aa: CASSLRWTGWYGYTF; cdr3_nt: TGTGCCAGCAGCTTACGCTGGACAGGGTGGTATGGCTACACCTTC
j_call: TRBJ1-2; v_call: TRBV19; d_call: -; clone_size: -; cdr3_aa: CASSILEGSGYTF; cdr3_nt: TGTGCCAGTAGTATACTGGAGGGGTCGGGCTACACCTTC